This section outlines one T cell receptor beta chain sequence together with its context. Here immunoSEQ multiplex PCR was the method, and the copy in TCRdb shows in-frame clones only, minus some. The repertoire holds 30,000 to 35,000 clones, approximately 90% seen once, with 5% to 6.5% in the top ten. This sample is part of a study of regulatory and conventional T cells in RAG deficiency. Germline CDR1 and CDR2: MDHEN and SYDVKM. The V gene lost 3 bases and the J gene lost 3 bases, with 9 bases spanning the gap. CDR3 length: 13 residues. Separately, the same data were catalogued under a study of regulatory T cells. That report notes: The primer mix had 52 TRBV and 13 TRBJ primers.

The source is a human donor in good health. The sequencing input was CD8+ T cells sorted from blood. This chain links TRBV28 with TRBJ2-7; D may be TRBD1 (5 bases). The CDR3 region is CASSLAGNYEQYF. CDR3 DNA sequence: TGTGCCAGCAGTTTGGCAGGGAACTACGAGCAGTACTTC.